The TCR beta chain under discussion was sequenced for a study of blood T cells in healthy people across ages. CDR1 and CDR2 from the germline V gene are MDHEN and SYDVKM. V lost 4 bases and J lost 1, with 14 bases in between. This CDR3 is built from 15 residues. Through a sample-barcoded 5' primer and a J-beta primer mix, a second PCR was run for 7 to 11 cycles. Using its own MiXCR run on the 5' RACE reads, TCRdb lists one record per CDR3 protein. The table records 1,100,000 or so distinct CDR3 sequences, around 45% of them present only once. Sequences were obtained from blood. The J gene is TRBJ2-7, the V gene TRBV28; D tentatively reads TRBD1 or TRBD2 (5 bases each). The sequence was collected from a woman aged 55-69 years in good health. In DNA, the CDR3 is TGTGCCAGCAGTTGGGGGTCTCTCCGGTCCTACGAGCAGTACTTC. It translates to CASSWGSLRSYEQYF.